One TCR beta chain is described in this entry. This record belongs to a study of cytomegalovirus exposure and HLA in healthy donors. Primers: 60 Vbeta forward and 13 Jbeta reverse. Measured with immunoSEQ multiplex PCR; TCRdb has only the in-frame clones, and not every one. The data contain around 200,000 clones, approximately 80% of them seen just once; the ten biggest clones take up over 2%. This CDR3 spans 15 amino acids. Per germline, CDR1 MDHEN and CDR2 SYDVKM. V was clipped by 2 bases and J by 6 bases, with 14 bases between them. Input material: PBMCs. This rearrangement joins TRBV28 to TRBJ1-5; D may be TRBD1 (6 bases). The receptor comes from a woman in her forties or fifties in good health and CMV-seropositive. In nucleotides, the CDR3 is TGTGCCAGCAGTTTAGGGACAAAGTCGAGTCAGCCCCAGCATTTT. Translating gives CASSLGTKSSQPQHF.